One sample yielded the 32 T cell receptor beta chains listed below, sequenced in a study of T cell responses to AZD1222 COVID-19 vaccine. TCRdb's table, derived via immunoSEQ multiplex PCR, lists solely in-frame clones and lacks some. The table includes 150,000 to 200,000 clones, around 92% detected once. The material was peripheral blood, obtained on day 0 of AZD1222 vaccination. The receptors shown here come from an adult in good health.

The chain is built from TRBV7-2 and TRBJ2-1; D is ambiguous. CDR1 is SGHTA, CDR2 FQGNSA, per germline. The V end was cut by 5 bases, the J end by 6 bases, with 11 bases between. The CDR3 runs to 13 residues. CDR3 loop: CASSPNGINEQFF. As DNA, the CDR3 is TGTGCCAGCAGCCCCAATGGGATCAATGAGCAGTTCTTC.

The count of this clone is one. The chain couples TRBV7-9 to TRBJ1-2, with 7 nucleotides matching TRBD1. J gave up 5 bases and V 5 bases, and 8 bases lay outside the gene matches. Germline lookup yields CDR1 SEHNR and CDR2 FQNEAQ (reference sequence). This CDR3 has 14 residues. Here the CDR3 reads CASSRGQAIYGYTF. The CDR3 DNA reads as TGTGCCAGCAGCCGCGGACAGGCCATATATGGCTACACCTTC.

This clone was counted once. The J gene is TRBJ1-2, the V gene TRBV6-5; D is undetermined. CDR1 is MNHEY and CDR2 is SVGAGI in the germline V gene. Trimming took 5 bases from V and 2 from J, leaving 9 bases between them. This CDR3 comprises 13 residues. The CDR3 protein is CASSQDGNYGYTF. In nucleotides, the CDR3 is TGTGCCAGCAGTCAGGACGGGAACTATGGCTACACCTTC.

This chain connects TRBV30 to TRBJ2-7; D perhaps matches TRBD1 (6 bases). The length of the CDR3 is 12 residues. CDR1 GTSNPN and CDR2 SVGIG come from the germline V gene (reference sequence). In DNA, the CDR3 is TGTGCTGGGGGCAGGGCGACGGGTGAGCAGTACTTC. Its protein product is CAGGRATGEQYF.

This clone has only one observation. The DNA is omitted, as the CDR3 cannot be located on it reliably, and the CDR3 follows TCRdb's listing. J is TRBJ2-2 and V is TRBV19; the D call of TRBD1 is as the table states it, not checked on the DNA. Counting both end residues, the CDR3 totals 13 amino acids. Germline values: CDR1 LNHDA, CDR2 SQIVND (reference sequence). CDR3 region: CASSIRARAELFF.

The chain recombines TRBV6-5 with TRBJ2-1, with 9 bases identical to TRBD1. This CDR3 region has 14 residues. V dropped 3 bases and J dropped 8; count of bases not matched to a gene: 5. Germline V gene sequence: CDR1 MNHEY, CDR2 SVGAGI. DNA of the CDR3: TGTGCCAGCAGTTATGGACAGGGGTGGCATGAGCAGTTCTTC. Residues: CASSYGQGWHEQFF.

The chain combines TRBV18 with TRBJ1-6; D unclear. Germline CDR1 is KGHSH and CDR2 is LQKENI. This CDR3 region has 13 residues. V was clipped by 3 bases and J by 5 bases, with 5 bases between them. The CDR3 DNA is TGTGCCAGCTCACCGCCCCATAATTCACCCCTCCACTTT. Protein: CASSPPHNSPLHF.

Remarks on this clone: Relative to the germline gene, one junction end is altered; a read error may explain this. The gene calls are TRBV5-6 and TRBJ1-2, with 7 bases that match TRBD1. Germline V gene data show CDR1 as SGHDT and CDR2 as YYEEEE. This CDR3 has 16 amino acids. The CDR3 nucleotides are TGTGCCAGCAGCTTCCTAATGACAGGGAGGAACTCTGGCTACACCTTC. Its protein is CASSFLMTGRNSGYTF. Combining the CDR3 with reference TRBV5-6 and TRBJ1-2 gives the whole variable domain DAGVTQSPTHLIKTRGQQVTLRCSPKSGHDTVSWYQQALGQGPQFIFQYYEEEERQRGNFPDRFSGHQFPNYSSELNVNALLLGDSALYLCASSFLMTGRNSGYTFGSGTRLTVV.

J is TRBJ2-7 and V is TRBV3-1 (or the pseudogene TRBV3-2), with 8 bases that match TRBD2. The CDR3 runs to 13 residues. The germline V gene encodes CDR1 LGHDT and CDR2 YNNKEL (reference sequence). J was trimmed by 2 bases and V by 5 bases; bases with no gene match: 2. CDR3 sequence: CASSRGLAYEQYF. In nucleotides, the CDR3 is TGTGCCAGCAGCAGGGGACTAGCCTACGAGCAGTACTTC.

The chain is built from TRBV11-2 and TRBJ1-1, with 9 nucleotides matching TRBD1. Germline loops: CDR1 SGHAT, CDR2 FQNNGV. V trimming: 2 bases; J trimming: 5 bases; junction bases outside the gene matches: 6. The CDR3 extends over 15 amino acids. CDR3 in amino acids: CASSLYRGPGTEAFF. The CDR3 coding sequence is TGTGCCAGCAGCTTATACAGGGGGCCGGGGACTGAAGCTTTCTTT.

The chain employs TRBV6-1 and TRBJ1-6; D uncertain. Germline V gene lookup returns CDR1 MNHNS and CDR2 SASEGT. The V and J ends lost 2 bases and 11 bases respectively, with 7 bases between them. There are 12 residues in the CDR3. The CDR3 spells CASSERETPLHF. DNA for the CDR3: TGTGCCAGCAGTGAACGTGAGACACCCCTCCACTTT.

The chain combines TRBV19 with TRBJ2-1; 13 bases are a match to TRBD2. Trimming at V came to 5 bases and at J to 6 bases, leaving 7 bases not matched to a gene. The CDR3 sequence is 16 residues long. The germline CDR1 and CDR2 sequences are LNHDA and SQIVND (reference sequence). The CDR3 is CASSLSGLAGINEQFF. The CDR3 bases are TGTGCCAGTAGTCTGTCGGGACTAGCGGGAATCAATGAGCAGTTCTTC.

The J gene is TRBJ1-5, the V gene TRBV12-5; D call uncertain. The CDR3 is made up of 12 amino acids. The V and J ends lost 1 base and 6 bases respectively, with 4 bases between them. In germline, CDR1 is LGHNT, CDR2 FRNRAP. The CDR3 nucleotides read TGTGCTAGTGGTTTGGGTCGTCAGCCCCAGCATTTT. Amino acids: CASGLGRQPQHF.

The chain uses TRBV19 and TRBJ1-1, with TRBD1 matching 7 bases. The germline V gene encodes CDR1 LNHDA and CDR2 SQIVND (reference sequence). V was pared by 5 bases and J by 9 bases, with 9 bases of the junction left unmatched. There are 13 residues in the CDR3. CDR3 sequence reads: CASSPTGEVKAFF. The CDR3 bases are TGTGCCAGTAGTCCAACAGGGGAGGTAAAAGCTTTCTTT.

This sequence joins TRBV10-3 and TRBJ2-1; 8 positions agree with TRBD2. CDR1 and CDR2 from the germline V gene are ENHRY and SYGVKD. CDR3 size: 15 residues. J was trimmed by 6 bases and V by 6 bases; bases with no gene match: 10. The CDR3 loop reads CAISLGRELRNEQFF. The CDR3 bases are TGTGCCATCAGCCTCGGGAGGGAGCTGCGCAATGAGCAGTTCTTC.

The chain is built from TRBV10-2 and TRBJ1-4; tentatively, D is TRBD1 (6 bases). The CDR3 totals 14 residues. Per the germline V gene, CDR1 is WSHSY and CDR2 is SAAADI. V lost 2 bases, J lost 8 bases, and 12 bases lay in between. This CDR3 is CASSERGSQEKLFF. The DNA of the CDR3 is TGCGCCAGCAGTGAGAGGGGGAGTCAGGAAAAACTGTTTTTT.

This clone was detected only once. This chain joins TRBV24-1 and TRBJ2-1; 7 nucleotides line up with TRBD2. This CDR3 is 15 amino acids long. After removal of 7 bases from V and 10 bases from J, the junction contained 15 bases not matched to a gene. The germline CDR1 and CDR2 sequences are KGHDR and SFDVKD. This CDR3 is CATSAGDSFVLEQFF. CDR3 sequence (DNA): TGTGCCACCAGCGCGGGGGACTCTTTCGTTTTGGAGCAGTTCTTC.

The CDR3 nucleotides read TGTGCCAGTAGTATAGGTGGCAGGGGGTTCCAGCCCCAGCATTTT. This translates into CASSIGGRGFQPQHF. The V gene is TRBV19, the J gene TRBJ1-5; 7 nucleotides line up with TRBD1. CDR3 size: 15 residues. Germline V lookup: CDR1 LNHDA, CDR2 SQIVND (reference sequence). The ends lost 1 base at V and 7 bases at J; junction bases unmatched: 7.

CDR3 sequence (DNA): TGTGCCAGTAGTATCGGCAATAGCGGGGTGGCAAGGGATACGCAGTATTTT. Its protein is CASSIGNSGVARDTQYF. The J gene is TRBJ2-3, the V gene TRBV19; 8 bases are shared with TRBD2. Germline CDR1 LNHDA, CDR2 SQIVND (reference sequence). V was clipped by 3 bases and J by 6 bases; unmatched bases: 14. The length of the CDR3 is 17 residues.

The chain carries TRBV3-1 (or the pseudogene TRBV3-2) and TRBJ2-7; no clear D. The CDR3 is 13 residues long. Per the germline V gene, CDR1 is LGHDT and CDR2 is YNNKEL (reference sequence). The germline V and J ends were trimmed by 3 bases and 4 bases, with 10 bases remaining between them. CDR3 DNA: TGTGCCAGCAGCCAGGTACTCAGTTACGAGCAGTACTTC. This encodes CASSQVLSYEQYF.

About this clone itself: The junction and the germline gene differ at one end; a read error may be behind it. This chain connects TRBV11-2 to TRBJ2-3; weak D call: TRBD2 (7 bases). The CDR3 has 18 amino acids. The germline V gene has CDR1 SGHAT and CDR2 FQNNGV. CDR3 sequence: CASSLGSGTTLGGDMQYF. The CDR3 DNA reads as TGTGCCAGCAGCTTAGGCTCGGGGACTACCTTAGGGGGGGATATGCAGTATTTT.

This sequence joins TRBV5-1 and TRBJ1-1; D gene uncertain. Germline CDR1 reads SGHRS; CDR2 reads YFSETQ. Trimming removed 0 bases at V and 0 bases at J, with 6 bases between. The CDR3 has 14 residues. CDR3 sequence: CASSLGEMNTEAFF. The CDR3, as DNA: TGCGCCAGCAGCTTGGGGGAAATGAACACTGAAGCTTTCTTT.

The chain combines TRBV4-1 with TRBJ1-5; no clear D. Germline assignment: CDR1 MGHRA and CDR2 YSYEKL. The CDR3 consists of 16 residues. The V gene lost 4 bases and the J gene lost 2 bases, with 15 bases spanning the gap. CDR3 in DNA: TGCGCCAGCAGCCCCTTTTTCCCGCCAGGCAATCAGCCCCAGCATTTT. Translated, it gives CASSPFFPPGNQPQHF.

This clone occurred once. The chain employs TRBV24-1 and TRBJ1-1, with unresolved D. This CDR3 spans 10 amino acids. V was shortened by 6 bases and J by 5 bases, with 3 bases between the two germline ends. The germline gives CDR1 KGHDR, CDR2 SFDVKD. The CDR3 sequence is CATSQTEAFF. The CDR3 region has the DNA TGTGCCACCAGTCAAACTGAAGCTTTCTTT.

The rearrangement joins TRBV5-4 to TRBJ1-4; D may be TRBD1 (5 bases). CDR3 size: 15 residues. The germline gives CDR1 SGHNT, CDR2 YYREEE (reference sequence). Trimming took 3 bases from V and 4 from J, leaving 13 bases between them. Here the CDR3 DNA reads TGTGCCAGCAGCTCAACACTGAGGGGTAATGAAAAACTGTTTTTT. This gives the protein CASSSTLRGNEKLFF.

The chain couples TRBV5-1 to TRBJ1-2, with 8 bases aligning to TRBD1. The CDR3 runs to 15 residues. Per germline, CDR1 SGHRS and CDR2 YFSETQ. V trimming: 2 bases; J trimming: 6 bases; junction bases outside the gene matches: 9. The CDR3: CASSFQTGASDGYTF. CDR3 bases: TGCGCCAGCAGCTTCCAGACAGGGGCGTCCGATGGCTACACCTTC.

The rearrangement uses TRBV28 and TRBJ1-4; 7 nucleotides match TRBD1. Germline V gives CDR1 MDHEN, CDR2 SYDVKM. The length of the CDR3 is 14 residues. V shed 5 bases and J 4 bases; nucleotides not matched to a gene: 4. The CDR3 here is CASSGGTVNEKLFF. In DNA, the CDR3 is TGTGCCAGCAGTGGCGGGACAGTTAATGAAAAACTGTTTTTT. The whole variable domain, remainder taken from reference TRBV28 and TRBJ1-4, is DVKVTQSSRYLVKRTGEKVFLECVQDMDHENMFWYRQDPGLGLRLIYFSYDVKMKEKGDIPEGYSVSREKKERFSLILESASTNQTSMYLCASSGGTVNEKLFFGSGTQLSVL.

The V call is TRBV6-6, the J call TRBJ2-1, with TRBD1 as a possible D gene (6 bases). Per the germline V gene, CDR1 is MNHNY and CDR2 is SVGAGI (reference sequence). Between the trimmed V and J ends, which lost 4 bases and 7 bases, there was a span of 17 bases. The CDR3 is made up of 15 amino acids. CDR3 sequence (DNA): TGTGCCAGCAGTTTCCCCCAGCAGGGGAGAAATGAGCAGTTCTTC. This codes for CASSFPQQGRNEQFF.

The gene calls are TRBV4-2 and TRBJ2-7; 10 bases align to TRBD2. This CDR3 has 15 amino acids. The germline V gene encodes CDR1 LGHNA and CDR2 YNFKEQ. Trimming cost V 3 bases and J 4 bases; bases outside gene matches: 6. The CDR3 spells CASSQVSSGSYEQYF. As DNA, the CDR3 is TGTGCCAGCAGCCAGGTTTCTAGCGGGAGTTACGAGCAGTACTTC.

The chain couples TRBV6-1 to TRBJ1-5; D remains unclear. The CDR3 contains 17 residues. The germline V and J ends were trimmed by 4 bases and 2 bases, with 18 bases remaining between them. Germline V gene lookup returns CDR1 MNHNS and CDR2 SASEGT. The CDR3 bases are TGTGCCAGCAGTGCTATCATTAGGGCATTAGGCAATCAGCCCCAGCATTTT. This sequence encodes CASSAIIRALGNQPQHF.

This chain uses TRBV19 with TRBJ2-2; no clear D. The CDR3 extends over 13 amino acids. Germline V gene lookup returns CDR1 LNHDA and CDR2 SQIVND (reference sequence). With 7 bases removed from V and 2 bases from J, the gap between germline ends came to 8 bases. The CDR3 DNA follows: TGTGCCAGTAAGGACCTCAACACCGGGGAGCTGTTTTTT. Translation: CASKDLNTGELFF.

V and J are TRBV5-1 and TRBJ2-1, with 12 bases that match TRBD2. The CDR3 consists of 15 residues. CDR1 is SGHRS and CDR2 is YFSETQ in the germline V gene. V was clipped by 1 base and J by 8 bases; unmatched bases: 4. CDR3 in DNA: TGCGCCAGCAGCTTGACGACTAGCGGGAGCTATGAGCAGTTCTTC. Translated, it gives CASSLTTSGSYEQFF.